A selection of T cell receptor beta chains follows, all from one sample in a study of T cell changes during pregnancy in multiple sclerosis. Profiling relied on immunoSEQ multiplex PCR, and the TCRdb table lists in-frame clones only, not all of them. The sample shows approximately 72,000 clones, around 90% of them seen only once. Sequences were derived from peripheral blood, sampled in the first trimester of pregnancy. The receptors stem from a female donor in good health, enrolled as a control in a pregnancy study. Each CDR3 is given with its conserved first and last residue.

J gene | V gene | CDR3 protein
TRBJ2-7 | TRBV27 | CASSALGSGYEQYF
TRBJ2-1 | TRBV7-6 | CASSLAPRASYNEQFF
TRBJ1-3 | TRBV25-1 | CASSGQGHPGNTIYF
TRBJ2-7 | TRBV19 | CASSSRQSYEQYF
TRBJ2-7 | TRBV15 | CATSRFSGQGLYEQYF
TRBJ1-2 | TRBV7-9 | CASSLGQNNYGYTF
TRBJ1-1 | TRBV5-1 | CASSWGTGAEAFF
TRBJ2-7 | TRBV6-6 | CASTPRAGTYEQYF
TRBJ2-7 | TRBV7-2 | CASSTSWDSSYEQYF
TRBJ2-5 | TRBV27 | CASSTHMVEETQYF
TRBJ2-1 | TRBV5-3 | CARGQTSYNEQFF
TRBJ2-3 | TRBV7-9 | CATTEWRDTQYF
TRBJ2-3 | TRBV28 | CASSSGLEVDTQYF
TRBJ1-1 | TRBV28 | CASSRRSEAFF
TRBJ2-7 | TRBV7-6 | CASSTGDSYEQYF
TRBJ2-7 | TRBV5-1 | CASSRTDKAGAFYEQYF
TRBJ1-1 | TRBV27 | CASSFSGYTEAFF
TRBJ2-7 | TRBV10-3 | CAISDRYEQYF
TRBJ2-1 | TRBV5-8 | CASSLGTSLIPHEQFF
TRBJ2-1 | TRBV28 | CASSFVVTSGYNEQFF
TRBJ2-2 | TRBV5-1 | CASRTDRPYTGELFF
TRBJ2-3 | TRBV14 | CASSPGTRGTDTQYF
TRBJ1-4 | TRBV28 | CASSPPSRLNEKLFF
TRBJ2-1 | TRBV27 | CASSRPSGGPPFF
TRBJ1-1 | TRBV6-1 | CASSVFTGYTEAFF
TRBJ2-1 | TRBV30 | CAWSGGKGGEQFF
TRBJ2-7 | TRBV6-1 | CASSESISGGSFTYEQYF
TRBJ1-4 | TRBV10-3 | CAISETRTGSTNEKLFF
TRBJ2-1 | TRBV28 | CASSKEGVTYNEQFF
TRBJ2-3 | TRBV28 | CASSLAGTTDTQYF
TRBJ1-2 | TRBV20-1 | CSAKHTYGYTF
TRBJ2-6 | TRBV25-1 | CASTTTEGPGANVLTF
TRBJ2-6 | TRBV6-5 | CASSSYGANVLTF
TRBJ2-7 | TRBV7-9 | CASSLSSGSARNEQYF
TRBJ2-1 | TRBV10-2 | CASSVSGRASEQFF
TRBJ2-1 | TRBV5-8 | CASSLGQVDNEQFF
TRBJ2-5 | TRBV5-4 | CASSLDRVWAGRYF
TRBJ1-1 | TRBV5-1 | CASSLLWGGRGYTEAFF
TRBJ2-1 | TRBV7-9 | CASSLRVRNNEQFF
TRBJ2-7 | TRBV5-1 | CASSLGGQGLSEQYF
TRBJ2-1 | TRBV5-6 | CASSLIAENEQFF
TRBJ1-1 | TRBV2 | CASSVKGSAFF
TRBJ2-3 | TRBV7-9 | CASSLQPGADTQYF
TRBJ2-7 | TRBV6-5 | CASSYSQESYEQYF
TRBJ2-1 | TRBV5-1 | CASGGEHFNEQFF
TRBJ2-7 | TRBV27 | CASSVSRTSGRLSYEQYF
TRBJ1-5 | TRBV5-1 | CASSLAQGVQPQHF
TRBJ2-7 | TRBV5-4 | CASSLESAYEQYF
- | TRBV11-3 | CASSNRQDNEQYF
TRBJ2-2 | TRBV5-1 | CASSLVPSSLAGELFF
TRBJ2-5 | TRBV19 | CASYFLAGQGRETQYF
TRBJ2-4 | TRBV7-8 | CASSPQGVYKNIQYF
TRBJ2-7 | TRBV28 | CASSARTAYEQYF
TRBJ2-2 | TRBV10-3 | CAISESKGLYTTGELFF
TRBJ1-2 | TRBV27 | CASSFRQGAAGYTF
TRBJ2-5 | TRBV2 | CASNSEETQYF
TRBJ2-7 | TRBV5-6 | CASSLDMYTYEQYF